Below are 17 T cell receptor beta chains sequenced from a single sample in a study of T cell clonality in common variable immunodeficiency. Whole-study findings and limits: In common variable immunodeficiency, TCR beta chains reportedly carried fewer deletions and N-nucleotide insertions.

Assay used: immunoSEQ multiplex PCR; TCRdb lists only in-frame clones, some missing. This record lists fewer than 40,000 clones, none seen once only, and the top ten clones contain around 6.4%. No antigen is known for these receptors. Sample: peripheral blood mononuclear cells. The receptors derive from a human donor with common variable immunodeficiency.

This clone ranks as medium-sized. Read coverage stops 3 residues before the CDR3 terminus; the germline J gene supplies the remainder. The chain links TRBV20-1 to TRBJ2-2, with 7 bases that match TRBD2. The ends lost 0 bases at V and 5 bases at J; junction bases unmatched: 6. Germline V gives CDR1 DFQATT, CDR2 SNEGSKA (reference sequence). The CDR3 is 15 residues long. This CDR3 reads CSARDGRRGTGELFF. CDR3 DNA, as far as it was read: TGCAGTGCTAGAGATGGCCGGCGGGGGACCGGGGAG.

This clone has just a few counts. The covered CDR3 bases are TGTGCCAGCAGAGACGGGGGGAGAGGAGAGACC. The encoded protein is CASRDGGRGET. The entire CDR3 protein is CASRDGGRGETQYF. The V call is TRBV6-4, the J call TRBJ2-5, with 7 positions matching TRBD2. Sequencing ends 3 residues short of the CDR3 end; the germline J gene provides the rest. J was trimmed by 4 bases and V by 6 bases; bases with no gene match: 8. Per the germline V gene, CDR1 is MRHNA and CDR2 is SNTAGT. This CDR3 contains 14 residues.

As regards this clone: The read gets to within 3 residues of the CDR3 end, and the germline J gene fills in the rest. The chain employs TRBV7-9 and TRBJ2-5; TRBD2 matches 7 bases. Unmatched junction bases numbered 0, after V lost 0 bases and J lost 2 bases. The germline V gene has CDR1 SEHNR and CDR2 FQNEAQ (reference sequence). This CDR3 region has 14 residues. The CDR3 loop reads CASSLAAGQETQYF. CDR3 bases read: TGTGCCAGCAGCTTAGCAGCGGGACAAGAGACC.

This clone occurred many times. The sequenced part of the CDR3 DNA is TGTGCCAGCTCACCACCGACAGTAATTAATGAG. Its translation is CASSPPTVINE. The CDR3, in full, reads CASSPPTVINEQFF. The chain employs TRBV18 and TRBJ2-1; TRBD1 is a possible D gene (5 bases). The CDR3 goes on 3 residues after the read ends, and that part is filled in from the germline J gene. There are 14 residues in the CDR3. Trimming removed 0 bases at V and 7 bases at J, with 10 bases between. CDR1 and CDR2 (germline): KGHSH, LQKENI.

This clone came up a few times. The sequenced fragment ends 3 residues before the CDR3 boundary, so the rest is inferred from the germline J gene. The chain links TRBV19 to TRBJ2-5, with 9 bases fitting TRBD2. This CDR3 is built from 15 residues. V was pared by 1 base and J by 3 bases, with 3 bases of the junction left unmatched. CDR1 is LNHDA and CDR2 is SQIVND in the germline V gene (reference sequence). The CDR3: CASSIGGRAEETQYF. The sequenced part of the CDR3 DNA is TGTGCCAGTAGTATAGGCGGGAGGGCCGAAGAGACC.

This clone has at least ten counts. The read halts 3 residues ahead of the CDR3 end, with the missing end drawn from the germline J gene. The chain has TRBV30 and TRBJ2-7, with 7 bases fitting TRBD1. The germline gives CDR1 GTSNPN, CDR2 SVGIG (reference sequence). V trimming: 6 bases; J trimming: 5 bases; junction bases outside the gene matches: 7. The length of the CDR3 is 12 residues. Incomplete CDR3 DNA: TGTGCCTGTAACCCCCAGGGGGACGAG. This codes for CACNPQGDE. The entire CDR3 protein reads CACNPQGDEQYF.

In regard to this clone: The read gets to within 3 residues of the CDR3 end, and the germline J gene fills in the rest. The J gene is TRBJ2-5, the V gene TRBV20-1, with unresolved D. The CDR3 loop spans 14 amino acids. Germline CDR1 and CDR2: DFQATT and SNEGSKA (reference sequence). The V gene lost 3 bases and the J gene lost 6 bases, with 17 bases spanning the gap. Here the CDR3 reads CSASKAKGNKTQYF. The CDR3 bases that were read are TGCAGTGCTAGTAAAGCTAAGGGCAATAAGACC.

This clone was found a few times. The CDR3 end falls 3 residues outside the read, so it is completed with the germline J gene. The V and J genes are TRBV19 and TRBJ1-1; no reliable D call. Germline CDR1 LNHDA, CDR2 SQIVND (reference sequence). Between the trimmed V and J ends, which lost 1 base and 4 bases, there was a span of 7 bases. This CDR3 spans 13 amino acids. The CDR3 is CASSIGRGTEAFF. The part of the CDR3 DNA that was read is TGTGCCAGTAGTATAGGGCGGGGCACTGAA.

Concerning this clone itself: The sequence runs out 3 residues before the end of the CDR3; the remainder is reconstructed from the germline J gene. The chain is built from TRBV30 and TRBJ2-3; the D gene is possibly TRBD2 (6 bases). The germline V and J ends were trimmed by 4 bases and 7 bases, with 9 bases remaining between them. The CDR3 is 11 amino acids. Germline V gene lookup returns CDR1 GTSNPN and CDR2 SVGIG (reference sequence). CDR3 DNA, as far as it was read: TGTGCCTGGATGCGGGAAAATACG. Residues: CAWMRENT. The whole CDR3 protein is CAWMRENTQYF.

For this clone: The CDR3 end lies 3 residues beyond the end of the read and is filled in from the germline J gene. The chain recombines TRBV7-9 with TRBJ1-1, with 8 bases aligning to TRBD1. With 5 bases clipped from V and 4 bases from J, the junction kept 3 bases outside the gene matches. The CDR3 is 13 amino acids. Germline-derived CDR1 and CDR2 are SEHNR and FQNEAQ (reference sequence). CDR3 region: CASSDRGGTEAFF. The part of the CDR3 DNA that was read is TGTGCCAGCAGCGACAGGGGAGGCACTGAA.

This clone was seen ten or more times. CDR3 residues: CAWSGQGGHNEQFF. The part of the CDR3 DNA that was read is TGTGCCTGGTCAGGACAGGGAGGGCACAATGAG. V is TRBV30 and J is TRBJ2-1; maybe TRBD1 (8 bases). The read halts 3 residues ahead of the CDR3 end, with the missing end drawn from the germline J gene. V dropped 5 bases and J dropped 5 bases, with 16 bases sitting between them. There are 14 residues in the CDR3. Per the germline V gene, CDR1 is GTSNPN and CDR2 is SVGIG (reference sequence).

This clone was detected many times. The missing CDR3 end, 3 residues past where the read stops, is filled in from the germline J gene. V usage is TRBV27 and J usage is TRBJ2-2; D is perhaps TRBD2 (6 bases). This CDR3 comprises 15 residues. Trimming left V 3 bases short and J 3 bases short, with 11 bases between. The V gene's germline CDR1 is MNHEY and CDR2 SMNVEV (reference sequence). CDR3 region: CASSFSSVYTGELFF. The CDR3 bases that were read are TGTGCCAGCAGTTTTTCTAGCGTCTACACCGGGGAG.

Judged by abundance, this clone is medium-sized. The read ends 3 residues shy of where the CDR3 ends; the end is completed using the germline J gene. V and J are TRBV20-1 and TRBJ1-1; TRBD1 might be the D (5 bases). The CDR3 has 14 residues. Germline CDR1 and CDR2: DFQATT and SNEGSKA (reference sequence). The CDR3 spells CSAIPTQGWREAFF. Partial CDR3 DNA: TGCAGTGCCATTCCGACCCAGGGCTGGAGGGAA.

In this sample, this clone turned up a few times. The read stops 3 residues short of the end of the CDR3; the missing end is completed from the germline J gene. This chain joins TRBV6-2 or TRBV6-3 and TRBJ1-2, with 7 bases aligning to TRBD1. The CDR3 sequence is 15 residues long. V lost 3 bases and J lost 6; bases outside the gene matches: 10. Germline V gives CDR1 MNHEY, CDR2 SVGEGT. This chain's CDR3 is CASSYWPGGMNGYTF. The CDR3 DNA, read in part, is TGTGCCAGCAGTTATTGGCCAGGGGGGATGAATGGC.

This clone was detected only a few times. The read is 3 residues too short to cover the CDR3 end, so that end is filled in from the germline J gene. The V call is TRBV20-1, the J call TRBJ2-7; 8 bases are shared with TRBD1. The CDR3 is 15 amino acids. Germline V gene sequence: CDR1 DFQATT, CDR2 SNEGSKA (reference sequence). Trimming removed 1 base from V and 5 bases from J; junction bases left unmatched: 10. CDR3 protein: CSARVQTGVEHEQYF. Partial CDR3 DNA: TGCAGTGCTAGAGTACAGACAGGGGTGGAACACGAG.

In the case of this clone: The read comes to an end 3 residues before the CDR3 does, leaving the germline J gene to fill in the end. This chain links TRBV7-6 with TRBJ1-2; TRBD1 matches 8 bases. The CDR3 is 14 amino acids. The V and J ends lost 5 bases and 4 bases, in that order; junction bases with no gene match: 6. Looked up from germline, CDR1 is SGHVS and CDR2 is FNYEAQ. The chain's CDR3 is CASSPQGGSYGYTF. The covered CDR3 bases are TGTGCCAGCAGCCCACAGGGGGGGAGCTATGGC.

This clone is deemed medium-sized. The CDR3 extends 3 residues past the end of the read, so its final part is completed from the germline J gene. The chain joins TRBV20-1 to TRBJ1-2; 7 bases map to TRBD1. Germline assignment: CDR1 DFQATT and CDR2 SNEGSKA (reference sequence). The CDR3 consists of 14 residues. V trimming: 0 bases; J trimming: 6 bases; junction bases outside the gene matches: 7. The sequenced CDR3 bases are TGCAGTGCTAGAGATCAGACAGGGCTGGATGGC. It translates to CSARDQTGLDG. The CDR3 in its entirety is CSARDQTGLDGYTF.